This is a list of T cell receptor beta chains from one sample in a study of cytomegalovirus exposure and HLA in healthy donors. TCRdb keeps only in-frame clones here, not all; method: immunoSEQ multiplex PCR. The table lists 58,000 or so clones, over 60% of them singletons, with 20% to 25% in the top ten. The material sequenced was PBMCs. The receptors come from a man over 45 in good health and CMV-seropositive. CDR3s include the opening cysteine and the closing phenylalanine or tryptophan. D genes are given only for firm matches. Clone size is stated in some rows and not others, as once, few, many or a class when expanded.

-,TRBD2,TRBJ2-4,TRBV10-3,TGTGCCATCAGTAAGGACGACGGGGGGCAGTACTTC,CAISKDDGGQYF
few,-,TRBJ2-7,TRBV6-5,TGTGCCAGCAGCGAACAGAGGGGGGGCTCCTACGAGCAGTACTTC,CASSEQRGGSYEQYF
-,-,TRBJ2-7,TRBV30,TGTGCCTGGAGTGTACGACGGAGCTCCTACGAGCAGTACTTC,CAWSVRRSSYEQYF
-,-,TRBJ1-6,TRBV4-3,TGCGCCAGCAGCCAAGCGGGAGGGTACCGTAATTCACCCCTCCACTTT,CASSQAGGYRNSPLHF
-,-,TRBJ1-4,TRBV7-2,TGTGCCAGCAGTAGGGCAGGGTGGGAAAAACTGTTTTTT,CASSRAGWEKLFF
-,-,TRBJ1-5,TRBV28,TGTGCCAGCAGCCGAGCCGGGACTAATAATCAGCCCCAGCATTTT,CASSRAGTNNQPQHF
-,-,TRBJ1-6,TRBV15,TGTGCCACCAGCAGAGTAACAGGATTATCACCCCTCCACTTT,CATSRVTGLSPLHF
-,-,TRBJ2-5,TRBV30,TGTGCCTGGAGCAGCACGGGAGTCGGGAAGACCCAGTACTTC,CAWSSTGVGKTQYF
-,-,TRBJ2-3,TRBV5-4,TGTGCCAGCAGCCCCGACTCGAGCACAGATACGCAGTATTTT,CASSPDSSTDTQYF
once,TRBD1,TRBJ1-2,TRBV18,TGTGCCAGCTCACCCCTCACAGGGGATGCATCTGGCTACACCTTC,CASSPLTGDASGYTF
-,-,TRBJ2-5,TRBV18,TGTGCCAGCTCACCAGGTCAGGAGACCCAGTACTTC,CASSPGQETQYF
-,-,TRBJ2-7,TRBV10-1,TGCGCCAGCAGTGAGTGGGCTAGCGCCACTCTCTACGAGCAGTACTTC,CASSEWASATLYEQYF
-,-,TRBJ1-6,TRBV5-8,TGTGCCAGCAGCTTGGGGGGGCAGCGTTCACCCCTCCACTTT,CASSLGGQRSPLHF
-,TRBD1,TRBJ2-7,TRBV7-8,TGTGCCAGCAGCCACGGGGACAGAACCTACGAGCAGTACTTC,CASSHGDRTYEQYF
-,TRBD1,TRBJ1-2,TRBV6-1,TGTGCCAGCAGAAACGACAGGGTGCGAGGGTATGGCTACACCTTC,CASRNDRVRGYGYTF
few,TRBD1,TRBJ2-7,TRBV5-4,TGTGCCAGCAGTATACAGGGGGCGCGAGAGCAGTACTTC,CASSIQGAREQYF
-,TRBD2,TRBJ2-2,TRBV2,TGTGCCAGCAGACCTATAGCGGGAGCGTACACCGGGGAGCTGTTTTTT,CASRPIAGAYTGELFF
-,-,TRBJ2-3,TRBV15,TGTGCCACCAGCAGTGGCAGGGACACAGATACGCAGTATTTT,CATSSGRDTDTQYF
-,-,TRBJ1-4,TRBV5-6,TGTGCCAGCAGCTTGGGTACGGGGTTGAGGAATGAAAAACTGTTTTTT,CASSLGTGLRNEKLFF
-,TRBD2,TRBJ2-7,TRBV7-8,TGTGCCAGCAGCTTAGTTCCGAGCGAGGGAGGGTACGAGCAGTACTTC,CASSLVPSEGGYEQYF
-,-,TRBJ1-5,TRBV2,TGTGCCAGCAGTGAAGCGGGCCGTCAGCCCCAGCATTTT,CASSEAGRQPQHF
-,TRBD2,TRBJ2-2,TRBV9,TGTGCCAGCAGCGTAGTGAGCGGGGGCCCCCCGGACACCGGGGAGCTGTTTTTT,CASSVVSGGPPDTGELFF
few,-,TRBJ2-7,TRBV6-5,TGTGCCAGCAGCTCCGCCTCTAAGCAGTACTTC,CASSSASKQYF
-,TRBD2,TRBJ2-5,TRBV5-8,TGTGCCAGCAGCCCGGGACTAGCGGGGGAAGAGACCCAGTACTTC,CASSPGLAGEETQYF
-,-,TRBJ1-2,TRBV5-6,TGTGCCAGCAGCTTGGGTCTGTTAACTATCTATGGCTACACCTTC,CASSLGLLTIYGYTF
-,-,TRBJ2-1,TRBV5-1,TGCGCCAGCAGTCAGAACAATGAGCAGTTCTTC,CASSQNNEQFF
-,-,TRBJ1-2,TRBV29-1,TGCAGCGTTGTGGGGGGATTCGGGGGCTACACCTTC,CSVVGGFGGYTF
-,TRBD1,TRBJ2-6,TRBV27,TGTGCCAGCAGTTTATCAAACAGGGGGTTTTCTGCTGGGGCCAACGTCCTGACTTTC,CASSLSNRGFSAGANVLTF
-,-,TRBJ1-1,TRBV25-1,TGTGCCAGCAGCCGCGGGGGGAACACTGAAGCTTTCTTT,CASSRGGNTEAFF
-,TRBD1,TRBJ2-7,TRBV5-5,TGTGCCAGCAGCTTATACGGGACAGGGGTCTACGAGCAGTACTTC,CASSLYGTGVYEQYF
-,-,TRBJ1-1,TRBV6-5,TGTGCCAGCAGTTACTCCGGGAGAAACACTGAAGCTTTCTTT,CASSYSGRNTEAFF
once,-,TRBJ1-5,TRBV19,TGTGCCAGTAGTATAGAACAGGGAGTTTATCAGCCCCAGCATTTT,CASSIEQGVYQPQHF
few,TRBD1,TRBJ1-1,TRBV19,TGTGCCAGTAGTCGGGACAGAATGAACACTGAAGCTTTCTTT,CASSRDRMNTEAFF
-,-,TRBJ1-4,TRBV30,TGTGCCTGGGCCCCTCAGGTCCCAACTAATGAAAAACTGTTTTTT,CAWAPQVPTNEKLFF
-,TRBD1,TRBJ2-5,TRBV5-5,TGTGCCAGCAGCTTTGTCACAGGGGGTTTTGCGGAGACCCAGTACTTC,CASSFVTGGFAETQYF